This T cell receptor (beta chain) was captured by sequencing in a study of patients and donors after allogeneic stem cell transplantation. The CDR3 runs 16 residues. The V gene end was trimmed by 2 bases and the J gene end by 3 bases; junction bases not matched to a gene: 7. Germline assignment: CDR1 DFQATT and CDR2 SNEGSKA (reference sequence). TCRdb redid the calling of the RT-PCR reads with MiXCR, one entry per CDR3 protein. Of about 57,000 distinct CDR3 sequences in the sample, roughly 15% were seen once. This sequence joins TRBV20-1 and TRBJ2-7; 13 bases are shared with TRBD2. This clonotype originated in a human donor who was either an allogeneic HSCT recipient or a stem cell or donor lymphocyte infusion donor (not recorded which). It is not recorded whose cells these are; they may come from a transplant donor. Sequenced sample: blood, either unsorted or a sorted T cell fraction (not recorded which). The CDR3 DNA reads TGCAGTGCTAGACCGCGGACTAGCGGGAGTTACTACGAGCAGTACTTC. Translated: CSARPRTSGSYYEQYF.